Presented here are 24 T cell receptor beta chains from one specimen sequenced in a study of T cells after yellow fever vaccination. One entry per CDR3 protein, called by TCRdb with MiXCR from the 5' RACE reads. This table holds fewer than 350,000 distinct CDR3 sequences, 8.7% found once. This specimen consisted of PBMCs, obtained on the day of the first yellow fever vaccination. The receptor set was obtained from a young man who received the YFV17D yellow fever vaccine.

This clonotype was observed a few times. The chain links TRBV6-6 to TRBJ2-3; D not certain. Germline V CDR1 and CDR2: MNHNY, SVGAGI (reference sequence). The V end was cut by 5 bases, the J end by 6 bases, with 9 bases between. This CDR3 has 12 residues. The CDR3: CASSPPRDTQYF. The CDR3 nucleotides read TGTGCCAGCAGTCCCCCCAGGGATACGCAGTATTTT.

This clonotype was counted many times. The chain is built from TRBV7-2 and TRBJ2-5; D call uncertain. Germline V gene lookup returns CDR1 SGHTA and CDR2 FQGNSA. Trimming took off 4 bases at V and 5 bases at J, with 5 bases between the two ends. CDR3 length: 11 residues. CDR3 bases: TGTGCCAGCAGCTCCTGGGAGACCCAGTACTTC. Translated: CASSSWETQYF.

The table lists this clonotype with a few counts. This rearrangement joins TRBV19 to TRBJ1-6; perhaps TRBD1 as D (5 bases). This CDR3 is 13 amino acids long. CDR1 is LNHDA, CDR2 SQIVND, per germline (reference sequence). Trimming took off 9 bases at V and 8 bases at J, with 14 bases between the two ends. CDR3 sequence (DNA): TGTGCCAGCAGCCGGGGCTTTGATTCACCCCTCCACTTT. Amino acid sequence: CASSRGFDSPLHF.

This clonotype has ten or more counts. V gene TRBV2 combines with J gene TRBJ2-7; D uncertain. CDR3 size: 12 residues. The V end lost 3 bases, the J end lost 2 bases, and 5 bases lay between the germline ends. Germline V gene data show CDR1 as SNHLY and CDR2 as FYNNEI. The CDR3 region is CASSESAYEQYF. CDR3 in DNA: TGTGCCAGCAGTGAGTCAGCCTACGAGCAGTACTTC.

This clonotype came up a few times. CDR3 sequence reads: CSVGEGTGESTAFF. For the CDR3, the DNA is TGCAGCGTTGGCGAAGGGACAGGAGAGAGTACAGCTTTCTTT. This chain links TRBV29-1 with TRBJ1-1; 8 bases agree with TRBD1. The CDR3 is 14 residues long. Germline V gives CDR1 SQVTM, CDR2 ANQGSEA. J was trimmed by 10 bases and V by 4 bases; bases with no gene match: 14.

The chain is built from TRBV7-9 and TRBJ2-2, with TRBD1 matching 10 bases. CDR3 length: 16 residues. CDR1 and CDR2 (germline): SEHNR, FQNEAQ (reference sequence). J was trimmed by 5 bases and V by 5 bases; bases with no gene match: 8. The CDR3: CASSKPGQGRTGELFF. The CDR3, as DNA: TGTGCCAGCAGCAAACCGGGACAGGGGAGGACCGGGGAGCTGTTTTTT. Supplemented by reference TRBV7-9 and TRBJ2-2, the full variable domain reads DTGVSQNPRHKITKRGQNVTFRCDPISEHNRLYWYRQTLGQGPEFLTYFQNEAQLEKSRLLSDRFSAERPKGSFSTLEIQRTEQGDSAMYLCASSKPGQGRTGELFFGEGSRLTVL.

This chain links TRBV7-2 with TRBJ2-7, with TRBD2 matching over 7 bases. Trimming at V came to 1 base and at J to 2 bases, leaving 8 bases not matched to a gene. In germline, CDR1 is SGHTA, CDR2 FQGNSA. There are 16 residues in the CDR3. CDR3 sequence reads: CASSLEARGTPYEQYV. For the CDR3, the DNA is TGTGCCAGCAGCTTAGAGGCGCGGGGGACCCCCTACGAGCAGTACGTC.

This clonotype was counted between two and nine times. This sequence joins TRBV27 and TRBJ2-7; a possible D gene is TRBD2 (6 bases). Looked up from germline, CDR1 is MNHEY and CDR2 is SMNVEV (reference sequence). This CDR3 region has 12 residues. Trimming took off 7 bases at V and 7 bases at J, with 14 bases between the two ends. The CDR3 loop reads CASMGDWGEQYV. The DNA for the CDR3 is TGTGCCAGCATGGGGGACTGGGGGGAGCAGTACGTC.

The rearrangement uses TRBV4-1 and TRBJ1-2; 8 bases map to TRBD1. The trim removed 1 base at V and 4 bases at J, leaving 5 bases unmatched. The CDR3 is made up of 15 amino acids. CDR1 MGHRA and CDR2 YSYEKL come from the germline V gene. CDR3 sequence: CASSQGGQEIYGYTF. The CDR3 DNA reads as TGCGCCAGCAGCCAAGGGGGACAGGAGATCTATGGCTACACCTTC.

The chain combines TRBV2 with TRBJ2-7; 7 positions agree with TRBD2. Germline V gives CDR1 SNHLY, CDR2 FYNNEI. The CDR3 is made up of 15 amino acids. V was pared by 5 bases and J by 8 bases, with 15 bases of the junction left unmatched. CDR3 loop: CASSLHTLTSVQQYV. The CDR3 region has the DNA TGTGCCAGCAGTCTACACACCCTAACTAGCGTACAGCAGTACGTC.

Remarks on this clonotype: This may stem from a read error, because a much larger clone lies one nucleotide away. The J gene is TRBJ2-3, the V gene TRBV7-2; no firm D call. The V end was cut by 1 base, the J end by 8 bases, with 10 bases between. This CDR3 is 13 amino acids long. Germline V gene sequence: CDR1 SGHTA, CDR2 FQGNSA. CDR3 in DNA: TGTGCCAGCAGCTTAGGAGGTGCAGGTACGCAGTATTTT. The encoded protein is CASSLGGAGTQYF. Based on the CDR3 plus reference TRBV7-2 and TRBJ2-3, the full variable domain is GAGVSQSPSNKVTEKGKDVELRCDPISGHTALYWYRQSLGQGLEFLIYFQGNSAPDKSGLPSDRFSAERTGGSVSTLTIQRTQQEDSAVYLCASSLGGAGTQYFGPGTRLTVL.

There are a few counts of this clonotype. This chain joins TRBV6-5 and TRBJ2-7; 9 bases are shared with TRBD1. J lost 3 bases, V lost 2 bases, and 2 bases had no gene match. Germline loops: CDR1 MNHEY, CDR2 SVGAGI. The length of the CDR3 is 14 residues. The CDR3 is CASSYPGQGYEQYF. The CDR3 coding sequence is TGTGCCAGCAGTTACCCGGGACAGGGCTACGAGCAGTACTTC.

Remarks on this clonotype: It may be a read error: a sequence one base away is much more abundant. V is TRBV15 and J is TRBJ2-3, with D perhaps matching TRBD1 or TRBD2 (5 bases each). The CDR3 extends over 14 amino acids. CDR1 LNHNV and CDR2 YYDKDF come from the germline V gene (reference sequence). The CDR3 spells CATSRDPSTGTQYF. In DNA, the CDR3 is TGTGCCACCAGCAGAGACCCTAGCACAGGTACGCAGTATTTT.

The rearrangement joins TRBV5-1 to TRBJ2-3; 11 bases are a match to TRBD2. Germline V gene data show CDR1 as SGHRS and CDR2 as YFSETQ. V was pared by 2 bases and J by 1 base, with 3 bases of the junction left unmatched. The length of the CDR3 is 16 residues. The CDR3 DNA reads TGCGCCAGCAGCTTCGAACTAGCGGGGGGCACAGATACGCAGTATTTT. This sequence encodes CASSFELAGGTDTQYF. The full variable domain, rest sourced from reference TRBV5-1 and TRBJ2-3, is KAGVTQTPRYLIKTRGQQVTLSCSPISGHRSVSWYQQTPGQGLQFLFEYFSETQRNKGNFPGRFSGRQFSNSRSEMNVSTLELGDSALYLCASSFELAGGTDTQYFGPGTRLTVL.

The CDR3 nucleotides read TGTGCCAGCACTCACCCCGGACAGAGCGAGCAGTACGTC. Encoded protein: CASTHPGQSEQYV. This rearrangement joins TRBV5-4 to TRBJ2-7, with a weak D call TRBD1 (6 bases). From germline, CDR1 is SGHNT and CDR2 YYREEE (reference sequence). Trimming pared 6 bases from V and 6 bases from J, leaving 16 bases between. This CDR3 is built from 13 residues.

This clonotype occurred a few times. The rearrangement links TRBV5-1 to TRBJ2-7, with D possibly matching TRBD1 (6 bases). Germline lookup yields CDR1 SGHRS and CDR2 YFSETQ. This CDR3 spans 17 amino acids. V lost 4 bases and J 3 bases, leaving 23 bases between the germline ends. Here the CDR3 DNA reads TGCGCCAGCAGCCTAGACCCCCGGGACATTCGGGACTACGAGCAGTACTTC. As protein: CASSLDPRDIRDYEQYF.

This clonotype showed up many times. The rearrangement uses TRBV10-3 and TRBJ1-3; D remains ambiguous. This CDR3 contains 15 residues. With 2 bases removed from V and 1 base from J, the gap between germline ends came to 9 bases. CDR1 is ENHRY and CDR2 is SYGVKD in the germline V gene. The CDR3 reads CAISEAPFSGNTIYF. The CDR3 DNA is TGTGCCATCAGTGAGGCCCCTTTTTCTGGAAACACCATATATTTT.

This clonotype was detected a few times. J is TRBJ2-7 and V is TRBV5-1, with D perhaps matching TRBD2 (6 bases). V shed 6 bases and J shed 5 bases, with 15 bases lying between them. This CDR3 is built from 13 residues. Germline lookup yields CDR1 SGHRS and CDR2 YFSETQ. The CDR3 sequence: CASTGGNENEQYF. CDR3 sequence (DNA): TGCGCCAGCACCGGAGGGAACGAGAACGAGCAGTACTTC. Supplemented by reference TRBV5-1 and TRBJ2-7, the full variable domain reads KAGVTQTPRYLIKTRGQQVTLSCSPISGHRSVSWYQQTPGQGLQFLFEYFSETQRNKGNFPGRFSGRQFSNSRSEMNVSTLELGDSALYLCASTGGNENEQYFGPGTRLTVT.

Written as DNA, the CDR3 is TGTGCCAGCAGCGCTACGGACAGGGGAGTTGAAGCTTTCTTT. As protein: CASSATDRGVEAFF. This rearrangement joins TRBV7-9 to TRBJ1-1; TRBD1 aligns across 9 bases. The CDR3 spans 14 residues. Germline CDR1 reads SEHNR; CDR2 reads FQNEAQ (reference sequence). V dropped 5 bases and J dropped 7; count of bases not matched to a gene: 8.

The chain links TRBV12-3 or TRBV12-4 to TRBJ1-1; D is uncertain. V lost 4 bases and J 0 bases, leaving 18 bases between the germline ends. This CDR3 region has 17 residues. CDR3 loop: CASSSPGGNIMNTEAFF. For the CDR3, the DNA is TGTGCCAGCAGTTCCCCGGGTGGGAACATTATGAACACTGAAGCTTTCTTT.

In its sample, this clonotype is medium-sized. The genes are TRBV14 and TRBJ1-2, with TRBD1 matching 9 bases. The V segment lost 5 bases and the J segment 2 bases; nucleotides outside the gene matches: 0. Germline-derived CDR1 and CDR2 are SGHDN and FVKESK. The CDR3 has 13 residues. CDR3 in DNA: TGTGCCAGCAGCGGGACAGGGAACTATGGCTACACCTTC. Protein: CASSGTGNYGYTF.

This clonotype has a count of ten or more. The V gene is TRBV15, the J gene TRBJ2-1, with 10 bases matching TRBD2. Germline loops: CDR1 LNHNV, CDR2 YYDKDF (reference sequence). Trimming took 4 bases from V and 3 from J; bases not matched to a gene: 12. The CDR3 extends over 18 amino acids. This CDR3 reads CATSILSGGADIYNEQFF. In nucleotides, the CDR3 is TGTGCCACCAGCATCCTGAGCGGGGGGGCCGACATCTACAATGAGCAGTTCTTC.

This clonotype was found a few times. The V call is TRBV18, the J call TRBJ2-7, with D perhaps assigned TRBD1 or TRBD2 (5 bases each). The CDR3 is made up of 13 amino acids. Trimming cost V 3 bases and J 6 bases, with 12 bases left between them. CDR1 and CDR2 (germline): KGHSH, LQKENI. DNA of the CDR3: TGTGCCAGCTCACCGGGCTCGGGACGCGAGCAGTACGTC. Protein: CASSPGSGREQYV.

The chain uses TRBV5-1 and TRBJ1-5; D not certain. The germline V and J ends were trimmed by 4 bases and 5 bases, with 16 bases remaining between them. The CDR3 consists of 15 residues. CDR1 SGHRS and CDR2 YFSETQ come from the germline V gene. As DNA, the CDR3 is TGCGCCAGCAGCCCTATGGGAGCATCTGATCAGCCCCAGCATTTT. This translates into CASSPMGASDQPQHF.